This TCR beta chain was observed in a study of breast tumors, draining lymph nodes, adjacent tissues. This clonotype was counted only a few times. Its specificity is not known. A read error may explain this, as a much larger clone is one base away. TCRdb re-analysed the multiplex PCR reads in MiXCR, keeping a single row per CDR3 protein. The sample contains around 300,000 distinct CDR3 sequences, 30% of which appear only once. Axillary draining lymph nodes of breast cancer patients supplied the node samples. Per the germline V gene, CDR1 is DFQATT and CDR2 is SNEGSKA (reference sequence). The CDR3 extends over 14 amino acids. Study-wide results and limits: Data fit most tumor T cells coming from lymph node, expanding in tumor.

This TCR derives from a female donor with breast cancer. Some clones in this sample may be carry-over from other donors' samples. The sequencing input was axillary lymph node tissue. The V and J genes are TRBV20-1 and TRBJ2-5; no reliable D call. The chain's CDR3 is CSARDGGIQATQYF. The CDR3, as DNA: TGCAGTGCTAGAGACGGCGGAATACAAGCGACCCAGTACTTC.